The clone carrying this T cell receptor (beta chain) was found a few times. Its specificity is not known. This entry is derived from a study of T cells in localized non-small cell lung cancer. General study results and limits: Higher blood T cell density tracked longer overall survival.

Libraries were prepared by immunoSEQ multiplex PCR; TCRdb keeps only in-frame clonotypes and omits some of them. Of under 2,000 clones in the sample, about 24% were seen once. V was clipped by 5 bases and J by 8 bases; unmatched bases: 15. Germline values: CDR1 SGHNT, CDR2 YENEEA. The CDR3 extends over 16 amino acids. The chain joins TRBV11-3 to TRBJ1-2, with TRBD1 identical over 9 bases. The sample was lung tumor tissue, taken before any cancer treatment. The receptor was derived from a woman aged 35 to 70 with stage III lung adenocarcinoma. The CDR3 DNA reads as TGTGCCAGCAGCCCGATGGGTTGGACAGGGGAGGAGGGCTACACCTTC. It translates to CASSPMGWTGEEGYTF.